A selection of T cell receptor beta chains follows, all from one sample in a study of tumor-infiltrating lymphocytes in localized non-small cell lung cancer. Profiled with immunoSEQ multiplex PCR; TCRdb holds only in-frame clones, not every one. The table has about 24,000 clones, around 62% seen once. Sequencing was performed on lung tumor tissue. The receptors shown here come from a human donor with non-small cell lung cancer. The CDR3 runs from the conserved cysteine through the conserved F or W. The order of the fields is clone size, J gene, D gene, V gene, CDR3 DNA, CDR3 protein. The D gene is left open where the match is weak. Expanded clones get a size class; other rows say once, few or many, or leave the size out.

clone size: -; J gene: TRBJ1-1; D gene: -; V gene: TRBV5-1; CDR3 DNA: TGCGCCAGCAGCTTGGAAGGGGCAACTGGCACTGAAGCTTTCTTT; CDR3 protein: CASSLEGATGTEAFF
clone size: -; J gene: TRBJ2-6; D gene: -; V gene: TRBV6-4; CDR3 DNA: TGTGCCAGCAGTGAACGGACAGGGGCCAACGTCCTGACTTTC; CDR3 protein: CASSERTGANVLTF
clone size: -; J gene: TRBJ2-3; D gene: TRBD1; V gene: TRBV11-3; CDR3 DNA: TGTGCCAGCAGCCTTAGTGTCCCCGGGACAGGAATATTCGATACGCAGTATTTT; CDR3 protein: CASSLSVPGTGIFDTQYF
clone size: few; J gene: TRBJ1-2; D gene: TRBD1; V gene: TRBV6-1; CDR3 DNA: TGTGCCAGCAGTAGCCTCAGGGGGAATGGCTACACCTTC; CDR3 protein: CASSSLRGNGYTF
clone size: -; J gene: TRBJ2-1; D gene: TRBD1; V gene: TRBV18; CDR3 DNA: TGTGCCAGCTCACCCCAGGGGGCAACATCCTACAATGAGCAGTTCTTC; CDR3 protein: CASSPQGATSYNEQFF
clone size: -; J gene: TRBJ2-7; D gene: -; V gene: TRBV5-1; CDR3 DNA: TGCGCCAGCAGAAGAGGGGACAACCTCTACGAGCAGTACTTC; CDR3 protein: CASRRGDNLYEQYF
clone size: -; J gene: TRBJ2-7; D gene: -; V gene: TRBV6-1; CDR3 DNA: TGTGCCAGCAGTCCCCAAGGAGTAGGGTACGAGCAGTACTTC; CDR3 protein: CASSPQGVGYEQYF
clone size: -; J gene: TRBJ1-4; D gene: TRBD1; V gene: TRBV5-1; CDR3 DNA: TGCGCCAGCAGCACGGACAGGGGGCGAGATGAAAAACTGTTTTTT; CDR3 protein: CASSTDRGRDEKLFF
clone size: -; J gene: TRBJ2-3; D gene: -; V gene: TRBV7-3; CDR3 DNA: TGTGCCAGCAGCGGCGGCGGCAGTTTCACAGATACGCAGTATTTT; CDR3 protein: CASSGGGSFTDTQYF
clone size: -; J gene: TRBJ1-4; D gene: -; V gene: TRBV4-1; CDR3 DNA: TGCGCCAGCAGCCAAGATAGGCAGGGATGGGAAAAACTGTTTTTT; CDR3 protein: CASSQDRQGWEKLFF
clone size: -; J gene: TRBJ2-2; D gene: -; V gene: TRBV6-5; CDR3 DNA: TGTGCCAGCAGCCGGGGACGCACCGGGGAGCTGTTTTTT; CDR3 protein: CASSRGRTGELFF
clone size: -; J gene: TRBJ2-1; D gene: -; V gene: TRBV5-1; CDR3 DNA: TGCGCCAGCAGCGGGGGGTTCAGGCAGTTCTTC; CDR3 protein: CASSGGFRQFF
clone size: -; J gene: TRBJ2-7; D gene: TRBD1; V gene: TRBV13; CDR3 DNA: TGTGCCAGCAGGGTGGACAGGGGGCTTTCCTACGAGCAGTACTTC; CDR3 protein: CASRVDRGLSYEQYF
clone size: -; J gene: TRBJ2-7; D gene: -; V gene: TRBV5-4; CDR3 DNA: TGTGCCAGCAGCCTTTACCAGGTCCCCTACGAGCAGTACTTC; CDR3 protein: CASSLYQVPYEQYF
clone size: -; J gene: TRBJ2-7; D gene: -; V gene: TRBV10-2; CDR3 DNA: TGCGCCAGCAGGCTTGGACTGTCTTCCTACGAGCAGTACTTC; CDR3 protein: CASRLGLSSYEQYF
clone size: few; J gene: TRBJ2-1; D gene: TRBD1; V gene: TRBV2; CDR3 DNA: TGTGCCAGCAGCGGAGACAGGGGGCATGAGCAGTTCTTC; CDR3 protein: CASSGDRGHEQFF
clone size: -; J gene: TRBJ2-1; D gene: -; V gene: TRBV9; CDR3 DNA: TGTGCCAGCAGCTTGGACTCCGCGGGGTACAATGAGCAGTTCTTC; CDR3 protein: CASSLDSAGYNEQFF
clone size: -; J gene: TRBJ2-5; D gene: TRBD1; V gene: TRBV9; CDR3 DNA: TGTGCCAGCAGCGCGGGACAGGGAAGGGAGACCCAGTACTTC; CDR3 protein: CASSAGQGRETQYF
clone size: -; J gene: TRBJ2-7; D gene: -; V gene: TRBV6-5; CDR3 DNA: TGTGCCAGCAGTTACAGGCACGCCTCCGGCGAGCAGTACTTC; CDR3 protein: CASSYRHASGEQYF
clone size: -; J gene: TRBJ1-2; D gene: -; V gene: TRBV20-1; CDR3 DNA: TGCAGTGCTAGAGATTCAGGTGGCTACACCTTC; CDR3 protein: CSARDSGGYTF
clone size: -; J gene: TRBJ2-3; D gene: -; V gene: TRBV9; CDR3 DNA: TGTGCCAGCAGCGTAGGGCCGGGCACAGATACGCAGTATTTT; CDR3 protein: CASSVGPGTDTQYF
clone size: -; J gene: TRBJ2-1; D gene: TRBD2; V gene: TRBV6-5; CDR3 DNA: TGTGCCACTGGACTAGCGGGACTCGATTACAATGAGCAGTTCTTC; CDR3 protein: CATGLAGLDYNEQFF
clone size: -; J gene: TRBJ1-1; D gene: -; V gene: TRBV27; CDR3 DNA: TGTGCCAGCAGTTTCCAGCGAGGGAACACTGAAGCTTTCTTT; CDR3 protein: CASSFQRGNTEAFF
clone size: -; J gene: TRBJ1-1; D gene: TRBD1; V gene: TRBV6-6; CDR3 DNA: TGTGCCAGTTCCCAGGGGGCCTCAAACACTGAAGCTTTCTTT; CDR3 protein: CASSQGASNTEAFF
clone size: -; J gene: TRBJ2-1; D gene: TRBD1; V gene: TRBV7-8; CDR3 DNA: TGTGCCAGCAGCTCGCAGGGGGCAATGGGGAATGAGCAGTTCTTC; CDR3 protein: CASSSQGAMGNEQFF
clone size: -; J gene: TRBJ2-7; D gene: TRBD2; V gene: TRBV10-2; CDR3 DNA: TGCGCCAGCACCCCAACCTTAGCGGGAGTCCTCGAGCAGTACTTC; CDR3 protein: CASTPTLAGVLEQYF
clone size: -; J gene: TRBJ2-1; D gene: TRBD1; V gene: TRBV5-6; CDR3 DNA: TGTGCCAGCAGCTACCGGGACAGCTTTCCTAGCTCCTACAATGAGCAGTTCTTC; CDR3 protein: CASSYRDSFPSSYNEQFF
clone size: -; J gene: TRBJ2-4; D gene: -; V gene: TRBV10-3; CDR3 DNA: TGTGCCATCAGTGACTTTCAGAATCAGTACTTC; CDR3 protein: CAISDFQNQYF
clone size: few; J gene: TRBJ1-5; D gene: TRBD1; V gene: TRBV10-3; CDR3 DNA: TGTGCCATCAGTAAAGACAGGGTCGACCCCCAGCATTTT; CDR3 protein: CAISKDRVDPQHF
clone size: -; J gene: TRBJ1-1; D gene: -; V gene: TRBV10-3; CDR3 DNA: TGTGCCATCAGTGAGTCGAACAGGTTGTACACTGAAGCTTTCTTT; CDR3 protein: CAISESNRLYTEAFF
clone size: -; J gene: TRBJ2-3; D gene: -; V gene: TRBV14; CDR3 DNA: TGTGCCAGCAGCCAAGAATACCGGCTGGGGGATACGCAGTATTTT; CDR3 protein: CASSQEYRLGDTQYF
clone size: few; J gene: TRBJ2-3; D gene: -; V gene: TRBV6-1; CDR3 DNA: TGTGCCAGCAGTGAAGAGGTCTGGGGATGGGAGGATACGCAGTATTTT; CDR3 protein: CASSEEVWGWEDTQYF
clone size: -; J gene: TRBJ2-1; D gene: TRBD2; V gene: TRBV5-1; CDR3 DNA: TGCGCCAGCAGACCCTCGACTAGCGGGAGGCCGGGGGGTGAGCAGTTCTTC; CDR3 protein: CASRPSTSGRPGGEQFF
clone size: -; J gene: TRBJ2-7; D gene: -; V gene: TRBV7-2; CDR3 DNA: TGTGCCAGCAGCCTGATACAGGGCAACGAGCAGTACTTC; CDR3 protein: CASSLIQGNEQYF
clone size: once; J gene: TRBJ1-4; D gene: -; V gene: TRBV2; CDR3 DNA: TGTGCCAGCGGGGAGGAGAGGGAGGAAAAACTGTTTTTT; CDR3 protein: CASGEEREEKLFF
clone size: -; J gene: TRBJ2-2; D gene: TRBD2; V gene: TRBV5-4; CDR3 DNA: TGTGCCAGCAGCTTGGTACTAGCGGGAGTCCCCGGGGAGCTGTTTTTT; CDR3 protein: CASSLVLAGVPGELFF
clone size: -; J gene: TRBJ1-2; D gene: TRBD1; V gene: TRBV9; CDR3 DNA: TGTGCCAGCAACAACCCCTCCTTGGGGACAGCCTATGGCTACACCTTC; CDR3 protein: CASNNPSLGTAYGYTF
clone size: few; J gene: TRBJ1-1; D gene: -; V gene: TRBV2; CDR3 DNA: TGTGCCAGCAGTGGGATTGAGATCGAAGCTTTCTTT; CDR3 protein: CASSGIEIEAFF
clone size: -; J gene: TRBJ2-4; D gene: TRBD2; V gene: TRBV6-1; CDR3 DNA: TGTGCCAGCAGTGAAGGGTCCGGGGGGATTCAGTACTTC; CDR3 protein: CASSEGSGGIQYF
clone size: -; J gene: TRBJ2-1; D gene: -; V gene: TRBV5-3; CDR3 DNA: TGTGCCAGAAGCTTGGGGGACGGAACGTACAATGAGCAGTTCTTC; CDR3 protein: CARSLGDGTYNEQFF
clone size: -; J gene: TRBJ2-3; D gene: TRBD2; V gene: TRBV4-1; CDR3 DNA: TGCGCCAGCAGCCAAGATGGCCTAGCGGGAGTAGATACGCAGTATTTT; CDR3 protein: CASSQDGLAGVDTQYF
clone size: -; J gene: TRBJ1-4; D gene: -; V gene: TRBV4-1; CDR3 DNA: TGCGCCAGCAGTCGGACGCGAACTAATGAAAAACTGTTTTTT; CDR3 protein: CASSRTRTNEKLFF
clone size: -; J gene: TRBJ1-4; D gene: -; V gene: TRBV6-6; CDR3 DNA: TGTGCCAGCAGTCGCGACGGGGGAGATGAAAAACTGTTTTTT; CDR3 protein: CASSRDGGDEKLFF
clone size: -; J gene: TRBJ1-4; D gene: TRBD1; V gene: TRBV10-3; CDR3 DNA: TGTGCCATCAGTGAGGGTGGACAGGGTAGGAATGAAAAACTGTTTTTT; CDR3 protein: CAISEGGQGRNEKLFF
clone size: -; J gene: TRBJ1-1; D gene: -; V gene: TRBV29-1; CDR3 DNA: TGCAGCGTTGTATCTGGGGGCGCTGAAGCTTTCTTT; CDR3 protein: CSVVSGGAEAFF
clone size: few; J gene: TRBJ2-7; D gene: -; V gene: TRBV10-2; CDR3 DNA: TGCGCCAGCAGTGAGTCGGCTCTCCTCGAGCAGTACTTC; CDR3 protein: CASSESALLEQYF
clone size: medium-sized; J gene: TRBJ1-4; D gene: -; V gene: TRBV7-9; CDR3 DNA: TGTGCCTGCGAGGATAATGAAAAACTGTTTTTT; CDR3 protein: CACEDNEKLFF
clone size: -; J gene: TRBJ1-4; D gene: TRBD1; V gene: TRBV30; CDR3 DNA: TGTGCCTGGAGTGCCGGGACAGGGCGCGAAAAACTGTTTTTT; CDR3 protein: CAWSAGTGREKLFF
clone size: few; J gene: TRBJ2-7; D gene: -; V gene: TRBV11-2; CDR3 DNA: TGTGCCAGCAGCCTGATACAGGGCAACGAGCAGTACTTC; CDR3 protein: CASSLIQGNEQYF
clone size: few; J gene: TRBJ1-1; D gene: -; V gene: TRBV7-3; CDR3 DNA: TGTGCCAGCGGTCAGAGGGCAAACACTGAAGCTTTCTTT; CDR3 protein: CASGQRANTEAFF
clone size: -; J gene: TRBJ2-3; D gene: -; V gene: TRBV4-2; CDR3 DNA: TGTGCCAGCAGCCAAGATAGGCTGATGAGCACAGATACGCAGTATTTT; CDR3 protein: CASSQDRLMSTDTQYF
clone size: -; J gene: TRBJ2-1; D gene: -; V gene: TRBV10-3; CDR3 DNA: TGTGCCATCGGCGGTAGTGAGCAGTTCTTC; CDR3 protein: CAIGGSEQFF
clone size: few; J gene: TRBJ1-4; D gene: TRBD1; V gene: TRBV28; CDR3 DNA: TGTGCCAGCAGTCCATTAGACAGGGGGCGGGATGAAAAACTGTTTTTT; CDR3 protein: CASSPLDRGRDEKLFF
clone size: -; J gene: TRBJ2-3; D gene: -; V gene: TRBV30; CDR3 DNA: TGTGCCTGGAGCCCCCGGGATACGCAGTATTTT; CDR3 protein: CAWSPRDTQYF
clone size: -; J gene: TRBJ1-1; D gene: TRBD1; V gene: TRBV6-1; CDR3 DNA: TGTGCCAGCAGTGAAGTATGGACAGGGGACACTGAAGCTTTCTTT; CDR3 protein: CASSEVWTGDTEAFF